The 25 T cell receptor beta chains presented below share a single source sample, sequenced in a study of long-term antiretroviral therapy in people with HIV. An immunoSEQ assay, version v3.0, was performed at survey level. The assay was immunoSEQ multiplex PCR, and TCRdb's table has in-frame clones only and misses some. The table lists about 39,000 clones, approximately 85% of them singletons. The material was unsorted PBMCs, obtained 3.1 years after starting antiretroviral therapy. The source of these receptors is a woman in her forties or fifties with HIV.

The chain has TRBV4-3 and TRBJ1-4; 9 positions match TRBD1. The CDR3 runs 16 residues. Germline-derived CDR1 and CDR2 are LGHNA and YSLEER. With V trimmed by 4 bases and J by 11 bases, 14 bases remained unmatched. Here the CDR3 reads CASSPGVDRGLGKLFF. CDR3 nucleotide sequence: TGCGCCAGCAGCCCCGGGGTGGACAGGGGATTGGGGAAACTGTTTTTT.

In this sample, this clone turned up once. This chain joins TRBV6-4 and TRBJ1-6; D is undetermined. Germline V CDR1 and CDR2: MRHNA, SNTAGT. The CDR3 extends over 13 amino acids. V dropped 5 bases and J dropped 10 bases, with 12 bases sitting between them. The CDR3 region has the DNA TGTGCCAGCAGTACTCAGGACGGCTCACCCCTCCACTTT. Its protein is CASSTQDGSPLHF.

This rearrangement joins TRBV10-3 to TRBJ2-3; 8 nucleotides agree with TRBD1. The CDR3 loop spans 15 amino acids. J lost 7 bases, V lost 0 bases, and 6 bases had no gene match. Per the germline V gene, CDR1 is ENHRY and CDR2 is SYGVKD. The DNA of the CDR3 is TGTGCCATCAGTGAGTCAGGACAGGGAAGAAATACGCAGTATTTT. It translates to CAISESGQGRNTQYF.

The chain links TRBV5-1 to TRBJ1-2; TRBD1 aligns across 7 bases. V lost 0 bases, J lost 5 bases, and 1 base stayed unmatched. Germline values: CDR1 SGHRS, CDR2 YFSETQ. The CDR3 is made up of 13 amino acids. The CDR3: CASSLDRGYGYTF. In DNA, the CDR3 is TGCGCCAGCAGCTTGGACAGGGGATATGGCTACACCTTC.

The V call is TRBV30, the J call TRBJ1-3; D possibly corresponds to TRBD1 (5 bases). The length of the CDR3 is 13 residues. The germline V gene encodes CDR1 GTSNPN and CDR2 SVGIG (reference sequence). V was pared by 0 bases and J by 4 bases, with 7 bases between. Here the CDR3 reads CAWSVGHGNTIYF. DNA for the CDR3: TGTGCCTGGAGTGTGGGGCACGGAAACACCATATATTTT. The full variable domain, with the rest looked up from reference TRBV30 and TRBJ1-3, is SQTIHQWPATLVQPVGSPLSLECTVEGTSNPNLYWYRQAAGRGLQLLFYSVGIGQISSEVPQNLSASRPQDRQFILSSKKLLLSDSGFYLCAWSVGHGNTIYFGEGSWLTVV.

The V call is TRBV19, the J call TRBJ2-2; either TRBD1 or TRBD2 may fit D (5 bases each). This CDR3 comprises 14 residues. CDR1 is LNHDA and CDR2 is SQIVND in the germline V gene (reference sequence). The V end lost 4 bases, the J end lost 6 bases, and 12 bases lay between the germline ends. The chain's CDR3 is CASSTRWGSGELFF. CDR3 DNA sequence: TGTGCCAGTAGTACCAGGTGGGGGTCCGGGGAGCTGTTTTTT.

This clone has more than one count but fewer than ten. This rearrangement joins TRBV7-3 to TRBJ1-6, with D uncertain. Trimming removed 0 bases at V and 5 bases at J, with 5 bases between. From germline, CDR1 is SGHTA and CDR2 FQGTGA. The CDR3 length is 14 residues. The CDR3 DNA is TGTGCCAGCAGCTTAACAGGAGATAATTCACCCCTCCACTTT. Protein sequence: CASSLTGDNSPLHF.

The count of this clone is one. J is TRBJ1-1 and V is TRBV4-1; D possibly corresponds to TRBD1 (6 bases). Germline CDR1 and CDR2: MGHRA and YSYEKL. There are 12 residues in the CDR3. The V gene lost 3 bases and the J gene lost 7 bases, with 9 bases spanning the gap. The CDR3 nucleotides read TGCGCCAGCAGCCAGAAGGGGGGTGAAGCTTTCTTT. Its protein is CASSQKGGEAFF.

The chain carries TRBV2 and TRBJ2-7, with TRBD1 matching over 7 bases. CDR1 is SNHLY and CDR2 is FYNNEI in the germline V gene. After removal of 5 bases from V and 5 bases from J, the junction contained 9 bases not matched to a gene. The length of the CDR3 is 14 residues. The CDR3 bases are TGTGCCAGCAGTTTGACAGGGACCTTACACGAGCAGTACTTC. Its translation: CASSLTGTLHEQYF.

The V call is TRBV2, the J call TRBJ2-5; D not resolved. The germline CDR1 and CDR2 sequences are SNHLY and FYNNEI. CDR3 length: 11 amino acids. V gave up 5 bases and J gave up 4 bases, with 5 bases separating them. Here the CDR3 reads CASSPGETQYF. The CDR3 DNA follows: TGTGCCAGCAGTCCTGGAGAGACCCAGTACTTC. Using reference TRBV2 and TRBJ2-5 for the parts outside the CDR3, the full variable domain is EPEVTQTPSHQVTQMGQEVILRCVPISNHLYFYWYRQILGQKVEFLVSFYNNEISEKSEIFDDQFSVERPDGSNFTLKIRSTKLEDSAMYFCASSPGETQYFGPGTRLLVL.

This clone was seen just once. V usage is TRBV20-1 and J usage is TRBJ1-2; the D gene is possibly TRBD1 (5 bases). Trimming stripped 6 bases from V and 4 bases from J, with 9 bases between. Germline CDR1 reads DFQATT; CDR2 reads SNEGSKA (reference sequence). The CDR3 extends over 11 amino acids. CDR3 sequence: CSADIRYGYTF. CDR3 DNA sequence: TGCAGTGCGGACATCCGCTATGGCTACACCTTC.

The chain has TRBV5-6 and TRBJ2-2; possibly TRBD2 for D (6 bases). Trimming stripped 5 bases from V and 3 bases from J, with 17 bases between. The germline gives CDR1 SGHDT, CDR2 YYEEEE. The CDR3 covers 16 residues. This chain's CDR3 is CASRAMGLRYTGELFF. The CDR3 DNA reads TGTGCCAGCAGAGCTATGGGACTCCGCTACACCGGGGAGCTGTTTTTT.

The chain has TRBV2 and TRBJ1-6, with D unresolved. The CDR3 is 15 residues long. Trimming stripped 6 bases from V and 5 bases from J, with 14 bases between. Looked up from germline, CDR1 is SNHLY and CDR2 is FYNNEI. The CDR3 DNA follows: TGTGCCAGCAGACCGGGAAGTCTGAATAATTCACCCCTCCACTTT. It codes for CASRPGSLNNSPLHF. The full variable domain, completed using reference TRBV2 and TRBJ1-6, is EPEVTQTPSHQVTQMGQEVILRCVPISNHLYFYWYRQILGQKVEFLVSFYNNEISEKSEIFDDQFSVERPDGSNFTLKIRSTKLEDSAMYFCASRPGSLNNSPLHFGNGTRLTVT.

The chain combines TRBV6-5 with TRBJ2-6, with D hard to call. V shed 5 bases and J shed 2 bases, with 7 bases lying between them. Germline V lookup: CDR1 MNHEY, CDR2 SVGAGI. The CDR3 has 14 residues. The CDR3: CASSTPTGANVLTF. The CDR3 region has the DNA TGTGCCAGCAGTACTCCTACTGGGGCCAACGTCCTGACTTTC.

V usage is TRBV11-2 and J usage is TRBJ2-7; D is perhaps TRBD1 (5 bases). CDR1 is SGHAT and CDR2 is FQNNGV in the germline V gene. Trimming shortened V by 1 base and J by 3 bases, and 10 bases separated the two germline ends. The CDR3 has 14 residues. CDR3 sequence: CASSLGIDSYEQYF. The DNA of the CDR3 is TGTGCCAGCAGCTTAGGTATCGACAGCTACGAGCAGTACTTC.

The V call is TRBV4-1, the J call TRBJ1-2, with D maybe TRBD1 (5 bases). Trimming left V 0 bases short and J 3 bases short, with 14 bases between. This CDR3 has 16 amino acids. Germline values: CDR1 MGHRA, CDR2 YSYEKL. The CDR3 here is CASSQDQPGIYYGYTF. The CDR3 DNA follows: TGCGCCAGCAGCCAAGATCAACCAGGGATATACTATGGCTACACCTTC.

This rearrangement joins TRBV7-9 to TRBJ1-2; perhaps TRBD1 as D (5 bases). V shed 1 base and J shed 5 bases, with 23 bases lying between them. This CDR3 is built from 18 residues. Looked up from germline, CDR1 is SEHNR and CDR2 is FQNEAQ (reference sequence). The CDR3 bases are TGTGCCAGCAGCTTAGGCAATATGGGGCCTGCCACTAGGTATGGCTACACCTTC. Its protein is CASSLGNMGPATRYGYTF. The variable domain in full, with the rest retrieved from reference TRBV7-9 and TRBJ1-2, is DTGVSQNPRHKITKRGQNVTFRCDPISEHNRLYWYRQTLGQGPEFLTYFQNEAQLEKSRLLSDRFSAERPKGSFSTLEIQRTEQGDSAMYLCASSLGNMGPATRYGYTFGSGTRLTVV.

The V call is TRBV10-3, the J call TRBJ2-7; D unresolved. The CDR3 has 13 amino acids. The V gene's germline CDR1 is ENHRY and CDR2 SYGVKD. With 7 bases removed from V and 5 bases from J, the gap between germline ends came to 15 bases. As DNA, the CDR3 is TGTGCCATCACCGGCAGCGCGTCCCACGAGCAGTACTTC. It codes for CAITGSASHEQYF.

V gene TRBV6-4 combines with J gene TRBJ2-2; 8 bases agree with TRBD1. This CDR3 spans 13 amino acids. From germline, CDR1 is MRHNA and CDR2 SNTAGT. V gave up 6 bases and J gave up 6 bases; unmatched junction bases: 3. CDR3 DNA: TGTGCCAGCAGCAACAGGGGGGCCGGGGAGCTGTTTTTT. Protein sequence: CASSNRGAGELFF.

The CDR3 DNA is TGTGCCAGTAGTATCCCAGGGAGGGGGGCAGATACGCAGTATTTT. This sequence encodes CASSIPGRGADTQYF. This chain links TRBV19 with TRBJ2-3, with D maybe TRBD2 (7 bases). This CDR3 region has 15 residues. The germline gives CDR1 LNHDA, CDR2 SQIVND (reference sequence). Trimming removed 3 bases from V and 4 bases from J, with 14 bases in between.

This clone turned up a few times. The chain joins TRBV2 to TRBJ2-7, with D perhaps TRBD1 (6 bases). Germline V gives CDR1 SNHLY, CDR2 FYNNEI. This CDR3 contains 13 residues. Trimming cost V 10 bases and J 0 bases, with 13 bases left between them. The CDR3 is CATTGWPSYEQYF. DNA for the CDR3: TGTGCCACTACAGGGTGGCCCTCCTACGAGCAGTACTTC.

The gene calls are TRBV15 and TRBJ2-3; tentatively, D is TRBD2 (6 bases). CDR3 length equals 17 residues. CDR1 and CDR2 (germline): LNHNV, YYDKDF (reference sequence). Deletions cut 0 bases from V and 4 bases from J, with 17 bases between. The CDR3 is CATSRDFGGVSPDTQYF. The CDR3 nucleotides are TGTGCCACCAGCAGAGATTTCGGAGGGGTCTCGCCAGATACGCAGTATTTT.

The chain is built from TRBV27 and TRBJ2-7; D is possibly TRBD1 or TRBD2 (5 bases each). CDR1 and CDR2 (germline): MNHEY, SMNVEV (reference sequence). V was shortened by 7 bases and J by 1 base, with 11 bases between the two germline ends. The length of the CDR3 is 13 residues. Here the CDR3 DNA reads TGTGCCAGCACCGGGACCTCATCCTACGAGCAGTACTTC. Translating gives CASTGTSSYEQYF.

The rearrangement uses TRBV5-1 and TRBJ1-1, with 9 bases that match TRBD1. The CDR3 has 15 amino acids. Germline loops: CDR1 SGHRS, CDR2 YFSETQ. V was pared by 4 bases and J by 5 bases, with 9 bases of the junction left unmatched. The CDR3 here is CASSPVQGATTEAFF. The CDR3 bases are TGCGCCAGCAGCCCCGTACAGGGGGCAACAACTGAAGCTTTCTTT.

The chain employs TRBV6-6 and TRBJ2-5; D might be TRBD1 (5 bases). The CDR3 spans 14 residues. The V end lost 5 bases, the J end lost 5 bases, and 15 bases lay between the germline ends. From germline, CDR1 is MNHNY and CDR2 SVGAGI (reference sequence). As DNA, the CDR3 is TGTGCCAGCAGTCAATCCAGGGAAGGGGAGACCCAGTACTTC. As protein: CASSQSREGETQYF.